The 6 T cell receptor beta chains below all came from one sample that was sequenced in a study of vaccination effects on CD4 cells after COVID-19. Antigens for these TCRs are unknown. At the end of roughly 9 days of culture, CD4+ T cells were isolated. PCR showed that the person got SARS-CoV-2 infection at some point between March and December 2020. All participants had two doses of either the BNT162b2 or mRNA-1273 vaccine. Here immunoSEQ multiplex PCR was the method, and the copy in TCRdb shows in-frame clones only, minus some. The profile shows fewer than 55,000 clones, over 65% of them singletons. Sequenced material: CD4+ T cells from PBMCs cultured without peptide, taken after COVID-19 vaccination. The receptors stem from a human donor who had a prior SARS-CoV-2 infection.

The CDR3 here is CASGNLAGASYNEQFF. In DNA, the CDR3 is TGTGCCAGCGGGAATTTAGCGGGGGCATCCTACAATGAGCAGTTCTTC. The chain combines TRBV5-5 with TRBJ2-1, with TRBD2 identical over 9 bases. This CDR3 spans 16 amino acids. The V gene's germline CDR1 is SGHKS and CDR2 YYEKEE (reference sequence). With 7 bases clipped from V and 1 base from J, the junction kept 9 bases outside the gene matches.

The chain carries TRBV11-3 and TRBJ1-1; no clear D. There are 13 residues in the CDR3. The V end lost 3 bases, the J end lost 0 bases, and 5 bases lay between the germline ends. The germline gives CDR1 SGHNT, CDR2 YENEEA. The CDR3, as DNA: TGTGCCAGCAGCTTCCTCATGAACACTGAAGCTTTCTTT. It yields the protein CASSFLMNTEAFF.

The chain links TRBV11-2 to TRBJ2-7, with TRBD2 matching 9 bases. This CDR3 comprises 17 residues. Trimming cost V 5 bases and J 1 base; bases outside gene matches: 12. CDR1 and CDR2 from the germline V gene are SGHAT and FQNNGV. CDR3 protein: CASSPTSGGPASYEQYF. The DNA for the CDR3 is TGTGCCAGCAGCCCGACTAGCGGAGGCCCTGCTTCCTACGAGCAGTACTTC.

The chain couples TRBV27 to TRBJ2-2, with 11 bases identical to TRBD2. The CDR3 has 18 amino acids. Germline lookup yields CDR1 MNHEY and CDR2 SMNVEV (reference sequence). V shed 7 bases, J shed 4 bases, and the junction held 14 bases outside the gene matches. CDR3: CASTRLAGGRGGTGELFF. DNA of the CDR3: TGTGCCAGCACCCGGCTAGCGGGAGGTCGTGGTGGCACCGGGGAGCTGTTTTTT.

The rearrangement uses TRBV11-3 and TRBJ2-1; TRBD1 matches at 9 bases. This CDR3 has 16 residues. Germline CDR1 is SGHNT and CDR2 is YENEEA. J gave up 6 bases and V 1 base, and 7 bases lay outside the gene matches. The CDR3 bases are TGTGCCAGCAGCTTAGCTCCGACAGGGGGGGGCAATGAGCAGTTCTTC. It encodes CASSLAPTGGGNEQFF.

V gene TRBV7-9 combines with J gene TRBJ2-3, with 9 bases that match TRBD2. The germline CDR1 and CDR2 sequences are SEHNR and FQNEAQ (reference sequence). This CDR3 comprises 15 residues. Germline trimming cut 4 bases from V and 6 bases from J; bases unmatched to any gene: 8. The CDR3 DNA reads as TGTGCCAGCAGCTCTGGCGGGAGGGCCGTCGATACGCAGTATTTT. Translating it yields CASSSGGRAVDTQYF.